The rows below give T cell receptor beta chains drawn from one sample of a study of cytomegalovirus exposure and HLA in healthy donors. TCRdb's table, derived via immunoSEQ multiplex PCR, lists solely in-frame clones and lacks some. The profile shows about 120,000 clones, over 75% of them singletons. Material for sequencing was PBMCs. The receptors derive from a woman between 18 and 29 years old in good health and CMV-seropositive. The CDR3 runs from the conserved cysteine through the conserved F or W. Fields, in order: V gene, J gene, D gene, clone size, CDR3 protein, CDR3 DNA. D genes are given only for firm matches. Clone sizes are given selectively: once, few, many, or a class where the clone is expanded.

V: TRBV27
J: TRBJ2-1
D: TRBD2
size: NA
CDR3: CASSYDGTSGRLSYNEQFF
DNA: TGTGCCAGCAGTTATGACGGGACTAGCGGAAGACTCTCCTACAATGAGCAGTTCTTC

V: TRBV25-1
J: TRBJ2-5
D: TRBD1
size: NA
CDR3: CASSLHTGGQETQYF
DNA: TGTGCCAGCAGTCTTCACACAGGGGGCCAAGAGACCCAGTACTTC

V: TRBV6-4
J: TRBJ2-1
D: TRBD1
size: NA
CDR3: CASKRTGSRSYNEQFF
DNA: TGTGCCAGCAAAAGGACAGGGTCTCGGTCCTACAATGAGCAGTTCTTC

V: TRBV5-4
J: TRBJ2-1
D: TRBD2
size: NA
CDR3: CASSGSGGNYNEQFF
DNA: TGTGCCAGCAGTGGTAGCGGGGGGAACTACAATGAGCAGTTCTTC

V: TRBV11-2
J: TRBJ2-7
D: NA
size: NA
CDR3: CASSLGADYEQYF
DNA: TGTGCCAGCAGCTTAGGGGCAGATTACGAGCAGTACTTC

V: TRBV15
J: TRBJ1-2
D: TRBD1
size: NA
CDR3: CATLPGAFRGPVNYGYTF
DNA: TGTGCCACCCTTCCCGGCGCCTTTAGGGGGCCGGTGAACTATGGCTACACCTTC

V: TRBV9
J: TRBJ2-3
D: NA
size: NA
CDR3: CASSVSGTDTQYF
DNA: TGTGCCAGCAGCGTATCCGGCACAGATACGCAGTATTTT

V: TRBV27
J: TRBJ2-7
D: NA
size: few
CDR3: CASSLRGWYEQYF
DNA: TGTGCCAGCAGTCTTCGGGGGTGGTACGAGCAGTACTTC

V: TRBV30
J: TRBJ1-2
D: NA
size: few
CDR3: CAWSPGGYGYTF
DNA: TGTGCCTGGAGTCCGGGGGGCTATGGCTACACCTTC

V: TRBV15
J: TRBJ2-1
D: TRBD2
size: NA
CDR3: CATSGRWSGGAKNEQFF
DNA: TGTGCCACCAGCGGCCGTTGGAGCGGGGGGGCCAAAAATGAGCAGTTCTTC

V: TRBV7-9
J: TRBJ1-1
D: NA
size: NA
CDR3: CASSFTGRGTEAFF
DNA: TGTGCCAGCAGCTTTACAGGGAGGGGCACTGAAGCTTTCTTT